A selection of T cell receptor beta chains follows, all from one sample in a study of T cell responses to AZD1222 COVID-19 vaccine. Assay: immunoSEQ multiplex PCR; the TCRdb copy retains only in-frame clones and omits some. The sample records about 180,000 clones, around 88% being singletons. Material: peripheral blood, obtained on day 0 of AZD1222 vaccination. These receptors all stem from an adult in good health. Each CDR3 is given with its conserved first and last residue. The D gene is left open where the match is weak. Some rows mark clone size as missing; the rest say once, few, many or name a class of expanded clone.

>TRBV27|-|few|TRBJ1-4|16
TGTGCCAGCAGTTTAGGCGGCCACTTTACTAATGAAAAACTGTTTTTT
CASSLGGHFTNEKLFF
>TRBV10-3|-|-|TRBJ1-5|15
TGTGCCATCAGTGAGTCAGGGACTCTCAATCAGCCCCAGCATTTT
CAISESGTLNQPQHF
>TRBV24-1|-|-|TRBJ2-1|15
TGTGCCACCAGTGATACCGGGACCCACAGCAATGAGCAGTTCTTC
CATSDTGTHSNEQFF
>TRBV10-3|TRBD1|-|TRBJ2-7|16
TGTGCCATCAGTGAGTCCAGGGACAGAGGGGTCAACGAGCAGTACTTC
CAISESRDRGVNEQYF
>TRBV20-1|-|-|TRBJ1-2|11
TGCAGTGCCCTCCCTGAGAATGGCTACACCTTC
CSALPENGYTF
>TRBV5-4|-|-|TRBJ2-3|16
TGTGCCAGCAGTTCCGTTGGAGGGGGCTACACAGATACGCAGTATTTT
CASSSVGGGYTDTQYF
>TRBV7-8|TRBD2|-|TRBJ2-1|16
TGTGCCAGCAGCCGTCTAGCGGGCGATGCCTACAATGAGCAGTTCTTC
CASSRLAGDAYNEQFF
>TRBV19|-|once|TRBJ2-1|13
TGTGCCAGTAGTATGTGGGGTGGCTATGAGCAGTTCTTC
CASSMWGGYEQFF
>TRBV19|TRBD1|-|TRBJ1-5|16
TGTGCCAGTACAAGAGGACAGGGGGGGAGCAATCAGCCCCAGCATTTT
CASTRGQGGSNQPQHF
>TRBV7-9|TRBD1|-|TRBJ1-4|14
TGTGCCAGCAGACCGGGACAGGCAAGTGAAAAACTGTTTTTT
CASRPGQASEKLFF
>TRBV28|-|-|TRBJ2-5|16
TGTGCCAGCAGTTTATTGGGGGGGGCTCGCCAAGAGACCCAGTACTTC
CASSLLGGARQETQYF
>TRBV28|-|-|TRBJ1-2|13
TGTGCCAGCAGTTTAAGGCTCGTCTATGGCTACACCTTC
CASSLRLVYGYTF
>TRBV28|TRBD1|-|TRBJ1-3|14
TGTGCCAGCAGGACACAGGGGTCTGGAAACACCATATATTTT
CASRTQGSGNTIYF
>TRBV30|-|once|TRBJ1-1|12
TGTGCCTGGAGTCAAGTCGGGACTGAAGCTTTCTTT
CAWSQVGTEAFF
>TRBV4-1|-|-|TRBJ1-1|15
TGCGCCAGCAGCCACCCCCCCGGTCGAAGGACTGAAGCTTTCTTT
CASSHPPGRRTEAFF
>TRBV11-3|-|-|TRBJ1-6|14
TGTGCCAGCAGCTTAGCCCCGCGAGGATCACCCCTCCACTTT
CASSLAPRGSPLHF
>TRBV21-1|-|-|TRBJ1-6|15
TGTGCCAGCAGTCTTTGGGGATTCTATAATTCACCCCTCCACTTT
CASSLWGFYNSPLHF
>TRBV4-1|TRBD1|-|TRBJ1-2|14
TGCGCCAGCAGCCAAGCGACAGGGGAGCGTGGCTACACCTTC
CASSQATGERGYTF
>TRBV30|-|-|TRBJ1-2|15
TGTGCCTACGCGACCGGCGGGGGGGCCCCGAGAGGCTACACCTTC
CAYATGGGAPRGYTF
>TRBV19|-|-|TRBJ1-3|15
TGTGCCAGTAGTATCACGGGGAGCTCTGGAAACACCATATATTTT
CASSITGSSGNTIYF
>TRBV6-1|-|-|TRBJ2-1|12
TGTGCCAGCAGTGAAGTATGGGGTGAGCAGTTCTTC
CASSEVWGEQFF
>TRBV4-1|TRBD1|-|TRBJ1-2|14
TGCGCCAGCAGCCAAGAAGGGACAGGCCGTGGCTACACCTTC
CASSQEGTGRGYTF
>TRBV3-1/TRBV3-2|-|-|TRBJ1-6|14
TGTGCCAGCAGCCAACTCAGATATAATTCACCCCTCCACTTT
CASSQLRYNSPLHF
>TRBV14|-|-|TRBJ1-1|17
TGTGCCAGCAGCCAAGATTCGTGGAACAGCGAGGACACTGAAGCTTTCTTT
CASSQDSWNSEDTEAFF
>TRBV30|-|once|TRBJ1-3|14
TGTGCCTGGAACACAGGGTTCTCTGGAAACACCATATATTTT
CAWNTGFSGNTIYF
>TRBV6-5|TRBD1|-|TRBJ1-5|14
TGTGCCAGCATTCAGGGGGCGGGTAATCAGCCCCAGCATTTT
CASIQGAGNQPQHF
>TRBV6-1|-|-|TRBJ1-5|13
TGTGCCAGCAGCGAAGGGGTGGGGGGGCCCCAGCATTTT
CASSEGVGGPQHF
>TRBV2|-|-|TRBJ2-1|12
TGTGCCAGCAGTGAACGGTGGGATGAGCAGTTCTTC
CASSERWDEQFF
>TRBV28|-|once|TRBJ1-5|16
TGTGCCAGCAGCCCGCAAGCCGGACAGAGCAATCAGCCCCAGCATTTT
CASSPQAGQSNQPQHF
>TRBV7-8|-|-|TRBJ2-5|11
TGTGCCAGTTCTAGGGGCCGTAACCAGTACTTC
CASSRGRNQYF
>TRBV11-2|TRBD2|-|TRBJ2-7|16
TGTGCCAGCAGCTTAGCGGCTAGCGGGGGGAAATACGAGCAGTACTTC
CASSLAASGGKYEQYF
>TRBV4-1|TRBD1|-|TRBJ2-7|18
TGCGCCAGCAGCGGGCCCGGGACAGGGTTTTTGGGCTCCTACGAGCAGTACTTC
CASSGPGTGFLGSYEQYF
>TRBV6-5|-|-|TRBJ1-2|15
TGTGCCAGCAGTTACACGCCGACAGCGCCGGGCGGCTACACCTTC
CASSYTPTAPGGYTF
>TRBV30|-|-|TRBJ1-1|17
TGTGCCTCCAAAGCCATTACGGGGAAACTACTTGGCACTGAAGCTTTCTTT
CASKAITGKLLGTEAFF
>TRBV6-5|TRBD2|-|TRBJ2-2|13
TGTTCTTCGGGGGGGGCGAACACCGGGGAGCTGTTTTTT
CSSGGANTGELFF
>TRBV9|TRBD1|-|TRBJ2-2|16
TGTGCCAGCAGCCTGCACACAGGGGAAATTGGCGGGGAGCTGTTTTTT
CASSLHTGEIGGELFF